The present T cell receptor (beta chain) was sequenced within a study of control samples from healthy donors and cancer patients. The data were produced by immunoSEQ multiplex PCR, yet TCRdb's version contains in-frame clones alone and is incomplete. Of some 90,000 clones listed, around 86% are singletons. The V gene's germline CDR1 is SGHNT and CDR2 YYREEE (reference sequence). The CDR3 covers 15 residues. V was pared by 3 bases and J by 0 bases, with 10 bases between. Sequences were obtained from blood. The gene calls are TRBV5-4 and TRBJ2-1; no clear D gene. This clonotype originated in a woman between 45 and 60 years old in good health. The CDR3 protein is CASSSSGPSYNEQFF. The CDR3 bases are TGTGCCAGCAGCTCGTCGGGCCCCTCCTACAATGAGCAGTTCTTC.